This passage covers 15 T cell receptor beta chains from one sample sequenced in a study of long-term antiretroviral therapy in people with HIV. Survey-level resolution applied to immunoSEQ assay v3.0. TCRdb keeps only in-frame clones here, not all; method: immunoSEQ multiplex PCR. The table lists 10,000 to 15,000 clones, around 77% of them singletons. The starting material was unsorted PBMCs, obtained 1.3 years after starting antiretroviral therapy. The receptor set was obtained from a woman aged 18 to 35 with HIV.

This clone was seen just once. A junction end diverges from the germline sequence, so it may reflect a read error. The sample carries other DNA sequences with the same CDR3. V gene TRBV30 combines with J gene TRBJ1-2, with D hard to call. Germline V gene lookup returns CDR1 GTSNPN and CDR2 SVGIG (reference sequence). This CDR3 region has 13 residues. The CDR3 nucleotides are TGTGCTTGGAGTATCAGCCTGACTTATGGCTACACCTTC. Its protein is CAWSISLTYGYTF.

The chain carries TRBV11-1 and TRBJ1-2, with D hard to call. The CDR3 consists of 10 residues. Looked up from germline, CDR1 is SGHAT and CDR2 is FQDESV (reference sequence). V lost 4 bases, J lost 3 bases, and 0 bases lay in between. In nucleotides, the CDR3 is TGTGCCAGCAGCTACTATGGCTACACCTTC. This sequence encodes CASSYYGYTF.

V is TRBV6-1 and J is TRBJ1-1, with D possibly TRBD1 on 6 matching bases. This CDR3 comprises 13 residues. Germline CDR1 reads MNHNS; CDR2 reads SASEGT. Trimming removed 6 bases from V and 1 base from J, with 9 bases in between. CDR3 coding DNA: TGTGCCAGCAGCGCGGACAGGAACACTGAAGCTTTCTTT. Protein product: CASSADRNTEAFF.

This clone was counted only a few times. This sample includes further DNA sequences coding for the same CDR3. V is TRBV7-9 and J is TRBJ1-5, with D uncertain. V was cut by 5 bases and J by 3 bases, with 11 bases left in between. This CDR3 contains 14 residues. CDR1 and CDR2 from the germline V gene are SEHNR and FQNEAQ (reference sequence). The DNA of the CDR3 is TGTGCCAGCAGCCTTTCCGGGAACAATCAGCCCCAGCATTTT. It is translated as CASSLSGNNQPQHF.

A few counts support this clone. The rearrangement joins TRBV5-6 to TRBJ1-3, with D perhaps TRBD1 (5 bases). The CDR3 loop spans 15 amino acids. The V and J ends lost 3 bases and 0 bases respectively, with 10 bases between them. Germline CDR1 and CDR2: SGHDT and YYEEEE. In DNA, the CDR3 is TGTGCCAGCAGCTGGGACGGTGGCTCTGGAAACACCATATATTTT. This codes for CASSWDGGSGNTIYF.

The CDR3 region is CAWSRGSTATNEKLFF. The CDR3 DNA sequence: TGTGCCTGGAGTAGGGGGAGTACAGCAACTAATGAAAAACTGTTTTTT. The rearrangement links TRBV30 to TRBJ1-4; TRBD1 might be the D (6 bases). CDR1 GTSNPN and CDR2 SVGIG come from the germline V gene (reference sequence). The CDR3 is made up of 16 amino acids. The V and J ends lost 2 bases and 0 bases respectively, with 13 bases between them.

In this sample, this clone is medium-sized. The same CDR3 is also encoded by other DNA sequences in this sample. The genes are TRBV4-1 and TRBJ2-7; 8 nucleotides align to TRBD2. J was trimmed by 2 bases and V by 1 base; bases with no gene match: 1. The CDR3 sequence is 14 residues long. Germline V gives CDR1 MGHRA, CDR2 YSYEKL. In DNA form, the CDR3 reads TGCGCCAGCAGCCAAGGGCGGGGGGCCTACGAGCAGTACTTC. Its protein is CASSQGRGAYEQYF.

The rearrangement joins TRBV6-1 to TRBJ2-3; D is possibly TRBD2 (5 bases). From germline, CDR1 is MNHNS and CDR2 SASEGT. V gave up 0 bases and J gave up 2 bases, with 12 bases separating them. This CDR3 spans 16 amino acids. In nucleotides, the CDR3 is TGTGCCAGCAGTGAAGCGGTCCGGGGATACACAGATACGCAGTATTTT. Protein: CASSEAVRGYTDTQYF.

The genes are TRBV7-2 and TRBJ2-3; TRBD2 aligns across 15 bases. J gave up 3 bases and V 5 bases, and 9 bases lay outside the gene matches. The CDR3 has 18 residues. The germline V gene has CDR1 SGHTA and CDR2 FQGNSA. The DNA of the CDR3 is TGTGCCAGCAGCGATGGACTAGCGGGGGGGCACTCTACAGATACGCAGTATTTT. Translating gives CASSDGLAGGHSTDTQYF.

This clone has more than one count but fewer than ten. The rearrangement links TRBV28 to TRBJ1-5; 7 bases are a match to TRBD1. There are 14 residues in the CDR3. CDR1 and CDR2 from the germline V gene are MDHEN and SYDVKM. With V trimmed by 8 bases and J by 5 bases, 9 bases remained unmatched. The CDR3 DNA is TGTGCCAGCCGAGACAGGGCGTGGGATCAGCCCCAGCATTTT. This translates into CASRDRAWDQPQHF.

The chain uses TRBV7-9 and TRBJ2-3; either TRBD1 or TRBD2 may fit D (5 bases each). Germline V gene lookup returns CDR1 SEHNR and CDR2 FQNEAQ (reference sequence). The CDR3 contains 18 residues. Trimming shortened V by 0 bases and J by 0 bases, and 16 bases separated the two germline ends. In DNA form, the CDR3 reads TGTGCCAGCAGCTTAGCGCCATCTCCCGGGGCTAGCACAGATACGCAGTATTTT. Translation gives CASSLAPSPGASTDTQYF.

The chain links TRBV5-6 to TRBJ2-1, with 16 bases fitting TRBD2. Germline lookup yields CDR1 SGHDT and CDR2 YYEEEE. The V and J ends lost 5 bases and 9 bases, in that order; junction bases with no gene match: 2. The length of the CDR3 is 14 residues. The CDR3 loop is CASRGLAGGFEQFF. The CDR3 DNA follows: TGTGCCAGCAGGGGACTAGCGGGAGGGTTTGAGCAGTTCTTC.

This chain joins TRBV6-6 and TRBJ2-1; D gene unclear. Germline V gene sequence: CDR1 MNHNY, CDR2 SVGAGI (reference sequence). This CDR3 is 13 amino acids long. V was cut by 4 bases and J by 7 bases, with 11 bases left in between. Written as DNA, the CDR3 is TGTGCCAGCAGTTCCCTCGGACCTAATGAGCAGTTCTTC. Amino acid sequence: CASSSLGPNEQFF.

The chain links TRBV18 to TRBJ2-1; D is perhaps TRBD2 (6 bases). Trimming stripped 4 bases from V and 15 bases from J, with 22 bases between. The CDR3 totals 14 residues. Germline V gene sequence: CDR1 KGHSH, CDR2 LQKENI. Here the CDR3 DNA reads TGTGCCAGCTCACAAGCCCGGGGTCGCTGGGGACTGTTCTTC. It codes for CASSQARGRWGLFF. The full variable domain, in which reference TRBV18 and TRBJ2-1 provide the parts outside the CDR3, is NAGVMQNPRHLVRRRGQEARLRCSPMKGHSHVYWYRQLPEEGLKFMVYLQKENIIDESGMPKERFSAEFPKEGPSILRIQQVVRGDSAAYFCASSQARGRWGLFFGPGTRLTVL.

CDR3 DNA sequence: TGTGCCAGCAGCCTAGCGGGAGGGCCCACAGATACGCAGTATTTT. Translation gives CASSLAGGPTDTQYF. The V call is TRBV11-2, the J call TRBJ2-3, with 12 bases matching TRBD2. The CDR3 runs to 15 residues. The germline gives CDR1 SGHAT, CDR2 FQNNGV. V dropped 5 bases and J dropped 2; count of bases not matched to a gene: 2.